The 27 T cell receptor beta chains in this list originate from one sample, sequenced in a study of radiotherapy plus CTLA-4 blockade in lung cancer (dated by TCRdb to between 2017 and 2018). The method behind the library was the immunoSEQ multiplex PCR assay. Here the immuneACCESS table is served through TCRdb, limited to in-frame sequences with V and J called. Missing clones are a known gap in these copies; in checked studies unresolved V genes cover under half, and the rest lacks a known reason. The sample table shows about 93,000 clones, and around 88% are seen once. Of the sample, 4.5% to 5% is held by the ten largest clones. Sequenced here: peripheral blood, sampled from a patient treated with radiotherapy plus ipilimumab. These receptors originate from a human donor with non-small cell lung cancer that progressed on radiotherapy plus ipilimumab.

The chain couples TRBV11-2 to TRBJ2-1; a weak D match, TRBD1 (5 bases). CDR1 is SGHAT and CDR2 is FQNNGV in the germline V gene. Trimming left V 2 bases short and J 8 bases short, with 7 bases between. The length of the CDR3 is 12 residues. The CDR3 DNA sequence: TGTGCCAGCAGCTTAACAGGTTATGAGCAGTTCTTC. Translated, it gives CASSLTGYEQFF.

The rearrangement uses TRBV6-6 and TRBJ1-4; D is ambiguous. From germline, CDR1 is MNHNY and CDR2 SVGAGI (reference sequence). V lost 1 base, J lost 10 bases, and 7 bases lay in between. CDR3 size: 12 residues. The CDR3 protein is CASSYLGGKLFF. CDR3 bases: TGTGCCAGCAGTTACTTGGGAGGAAAACTGTTTTTT.

In nucleotides, the CDR3 is TGTGCCAGCAGCTTTGGGGTCTACGAGCAGTACTTC. Translating gives CASSFGVYEQYF. The chain links TRBV7-2 to TRBJ2-7, with D uncertain. The CDR3 spans 12 residues. Germline loops: CDR1 SGHTA, CDR2 FQGNSA. V lost 3 bases and J lost 3, with 6 bases in between.

The chain combines TRBV4-1 with TRBJ1-2, with 7 bases that match TRBD1. V was clipped by 3 bases and J by 7 bases; unmatched bases: 5. Looked up from germline, CDR1 is MGHRA and CDR2 is YSYEKL. The CDR3 is 13 amino acids. This CDR3 reads CASSQDRWVGYTF. In DNA form, the CDR3 reads TGCGCCAGCAGCCAGGACAGGTGGGTTGGCTACACCTTC.

The chain links TRBV4-2 to TRBJ1-5, with TRBD1 as a possible D gene (6 bases). The CDR3 covers 16 residues. Germline values: CDR1 LGHNA, CDR2 YNFKEQ. The ends were cut back, 1 base at V and 1 base at J, with 11 bases in the middle. CDR3 region: CASSQGGQGSNQPQHF. CDR3 DNA sequence: TGTGCCAGCAGCCAAGGAGGGCAGGGGAGCAATCAGCCCCAGCATTTT.

V gene TRBV27 combines with J gene TRBJ1-1; no reliable D call. Germline CDR1 MNHEY, CDR2 SMNVEV (reference sequence). This CDR3 has 14 amino acids. Between the trimmed V and J ends, which lost 5 bases and 11 bases, there was a span of 21 bases. For the CDR3, the DNA is TGTGCCAGCAGTCTCACACCGGGCCACTCTCCGGCTTTCTTT. It is translated as CASSLTPGHSPAFF.

The V and J genes are TRBV19 and TRBJ2-5; maybe TRBD1 (6 bases). Trimming took 4 bases from V and 2 from J, leaving 11 bases between them. CDR1 is LNHDA, CDR2 SQIVND, per germline (reference sequence). CDR3 length: 14 residues. CDR3 loop: CASSKMGQQETQYF. The CDR3 DNA reads as TGTGCCAGTAGTAAAATGGGACAACAAGAGACCCAGTACTTC.

J is TRBJ1-2 and V is TRBV19; D gene unclear. Germline CDR1 LNHDA, CDR2 SQIVND (reference sequence). Trimming removed 1 base at V and 0 bases at J, with 9 bases between. The CDR3 consists of 15 residues. The CDR3 here is CASSIVGGANYGYTF. The CDR3 DNA reads as TGTGCCAGTAGTATAGTTGGCGGAGCTAACTATGGCTACACCTTC.

The chain is built from TRBV27 and TRBJ2-6, with D possibly called TRBD1 or TRBD2 (5 bases each). Looked up from germline, CDR1 is MNHEY and CDR2 is SMNVEV (reference sequence). V was cut by 3 bases and J by 4 bases, with 16 bases left in between. The CDR3 is 17 amino acids. CDR3 sequence: CASSFQPPGPGANVLTF. The CDR3, as DNA: TGTGCCAGCAGTTTCCAACCCCCGGGGCCGGGGGCCAACGTCCTGACTTTC.

The V and J genes are TRBV2 and TRBJ2-1, with a weak D call TRBD1 (5 bases). Trimming cost V 8 bases and J 3 bases, with 14 bases left between them. The CDR3 has 14 residues. CDR1 is SNHLY, CDR2 FYNNEI, per germline. CDR3 in amino acids: CASSLGRVYNEQFF. The CDR3 region has the DNA TGTGCCAGCTCTCTCGGCAGGGTCTACAATGAGCAGTTCTTC.

The chain employs TRBV5-1 and TRBJ2-5; 7 bases match TRBD2. J was trimmed by 1 base and V by 0 bases; bases with no gene match: 3. This CDR3 spans 15 amino acids. CDR1 SGHRS and CDR2 YFSETQ come from the germline V gene. The CDR3 here is CASSLGAGAQETQYF. In nucleotides, the CDR3 is TGCGCCAGCAGCTTGGGGGCGGGAGCCCAAGAGACCCAGTACTTC.

The chain combines TRBV13 with TRBJ2-3, with 12 positions matching TRBD2. This CDR3 contains 19 residues. From germline, CDR1 is PRHDT and CDR2 FYEKMQ (reference sequence). The ends lost 2 bases at V and 6 bases at J; junction bases unmatched: 15. CDR3 sequence reads: CASSLSPGLAGGRGDTQYF. CDR3 sequence (DNA): TGTGCCAGCAGCTTATCGCCCGGGCTAGCGGGAGGGCGGGGCGATACGCAGTATTTT.

This CDR3 is CASSLLAGTAGDTQYF. The DNA of the CDR3 is TGTGCCAGCAGCTTACTAGCGGGAACCGCGGGAGATACGCAGTATTTT. The chain is built from TRBV7-2 and TRBJ2-3, with TRBD2 matching 9 bases. The CDR3 is made up of 16 amino acids. The germline V gene encodes CDR1 SGHTA and CDR2 FQGNSA. Trimming at V came to 2 bases and at J to 5 bases, leaving 8 bases not matched to a gene.

This clone was picked up one time. This chain connects TRBV6-5 to TRBJ2-2; D gene uncertain. The CDR3 is made up of 15 amino acids. Trimming stripped 0 bases from V and 7 bases from J, with 12 bases between. Germline V gives CDR1 MNHEY, CDR2 SVGAGI. The CDR3 is CASSYSTVGGGELFF. As DNA, the CDR3 is TGTGCCAGCAGTTACTCGACGGTCGGCGGCGGGGAGCTGTTTTTT.

The V and J genes are TRBV25-1 and TRBJ2-2, with TRBD2 identical over 7 bases. From germline, CDR1 is MGHDK and CDR2 SYGVNS. The CDR3 spans 15 residues. With 5 bases clipped from V and 6 bases from J, the junction kept 9 bases outside the gene matches. CDR3 sequence reads: CASSPLRGMAGELFF. The CDR3 region has the DNA TGTGCCAGCAGTCCCCTGCGGGGGATGGCCGGGGAGCTGTTTTTT.

The chain uses TRBV29-1 and TRBJ2-7; D perhaps matches TRBD2 (5 bases). Germline CDR1 reads SQVTM; CDR2 reads ANQGSEA. The CDR3 is 14 amino acids. V lost 7 bases, J lost 9 bases, and 25 bases lay in between. The CDR3 region is CSATGSGRAEVQYF. CDR3 nucleotide sequence: TGCAGCGCTACCGGCAGTGGGCGGGCGGAGGTGCAGTACTTC.

The chain carries TRBV7-6 and TRBJ2-1; perhaps TRBD2 as D (5 bases). CDR1 and CDR2 from the germline V gene are SGHVS and FNYEAQ. This CDR3 is built from 16 residues. The V end lost 1 base, the J end lost 3 bases, and 13 bases lay between the germline ends. CDR3 sequence: CASSLGASGLYNEQFF. The CDR3 coding sequence is TGTGCCAGCAGCTTAGGGGCGAGCGGTCTCTACAATGAGCAGTTCTTC.

The chain has TRBV7-2 and TRBJ2-1; D perhaps matches TRBD2 (6 bases). V lost 5 bases to trimming and J lost 4 bases, with 15 bases between them. Germline loops: CDR1 SGHTA, CDR2 FQGNSA. CDR3 length: 15 residues. The CDR3 nucleotides read TGTGCCAGCAGCAACCTCGGGACTTCGTACAATGAGCAGTTCTTC. This gives the protein CASSNLGTSYNEQFF.

This clone has just a few counts. One junction end does not reproduce the germline sequence, and a read error may be involved. The chain uses TRBV7-7 and TRBJ1-4; 8 bases are shared with TRBD1. The CDR3 sequence is 15 residues long. The V gene's germline CDR1 is SSHAT and CDR2 FNYEAQ (reference sequence). CDR3 in DNA: TGTGCTAGCAGCCCCGGGACAGGAACGAATGAAAAACTGTTTTTT. Its translation: CASSPGTGTNEKLFF.

The rearrangement joins TRBV6-5 to TRBJ1-2; possibly TRBD1 for D (6 bases). V dropped 7 bases and J dropped 7 bases, with 16 bases sitting between them. This CDR3 contains 13 residues. Germline CDR1 is MNHEY and CDR2 is SVGAGI. The CDR3 nucleotides are TGTGCCAGCACCAACACTCCGGGGGCTGGCTACACCTTC. It yields the protein CASTNTPGAGYTF.

This chain links TRBV14 with TRBJ2-5, with D perhaps matching TRBD2 (5 bases). There are 15 residues in the CDR3. Germline V lookup: CDR1 SGHDN, CDR2 FVKESK. Trimming stripped 3 bases from V and 5 bases from J, with 16 bases between. The CDR3 nucleotides read TGTGCCAGCAGCCACCCAGCGGCCCCCCGGGAGACCCAGTACTTC. Its translation: CASSHPAAPRETQYF.

The chain recombines TRBV5-6 with TRBJ2-3; D is possibly TRBD1 (6 bases). Germline-derived CDR1 and CDR2 are SGHDT and YYEEEE. The CDR3 has 13 amino acids. V lost 0 bases and J 5 bases, leaving 7 bases between the germline ends. CDR3 in DNA: TGTGCCAGCAGCTTGGAGGGGGTAGATACGCAGTATTTT. This gives the protein CASSLEGVDTQYF.

The chain combines TRBV2 with TRBJ2-1; 15 bases map to TRBD2. This CDR3 has 16 residues. The trim removed 3 bases at V and 9 bases at J, leaving 6 bases unmatched. Germline values: CDR1 SNHLY, CDR2 FYNNEI. The CDR3 bases are TGTGCCAGCAGTGATTCGGGACTAGCGGGAGGAGGTGAGCAGTTCTTC. Protein sequence: CASSDSGLAGGGEQFF.

The V call is TRBV5-1, the J call TRBJ2-5; D unclear. The CDR3 is 15 amino acids. The ends were cut back, 4 bases at V and 4 bases at J, with 17 bases in the middle. CDR1 and CDR2 from the germline V gene are SGHRS and YFSETQ. CDR3 in amino acids: CASSLQPTSPETQYF. CDR3 sequence (DNA): TGCGCCAGCAGCCTACAGCCGACTTCCCCAGAGACCCAGTACTTC.

The chain is built from TRBV2 and TRBJ2-3; TRBD1 matches 8 bases. The CDR3 sequence is 14 residues long. Trimming removed 3 bases from V and 6 bases from J; junction bases left unmatched: 5. Germline V lookup: CDR1 SNHLY, CDR2 FYNNEI. The DNA of the CDR3 is TGTGCCAGCAGTGACAGGGGGCCAATTGATACGCAGTATTTT. Translation gives CASSDRGPIDTQYF.

This clone was seen a handful of times. The gene calls are TRBV2 and TRBJ1-5; D possibly corresponds to TRBD1 (5 bases). V was clipped by 6 bases and J by 6 bases, with 12 bases between them. In germline, CDR1 is SNHLY, CDR2 FYNNEI. This CDR3 spans 13 amino acids. CDR3 in amino acids: CASRGEGFQPQHF. Written as DNA, the CDR3 is TGTGCCAGCAGGGGGGAAGGTTTTCAGCCCCAGCATTTT. Variable domain in full (rest from reference TRBV2 and TRBJ1-5): EPEVTQTPSHQVTQMGQEVILRCVPISNHLYFYWYRQILGQKVEFLVSFYNNEISEKSEIFDDQFSVERPDGSNFTLKIRSTKLEDSAMYFCASRGEGFQPQHFGDGTRLSIL.

The CDR3 coding sequence is TGTGCCAGCAGTTCCCCCGGGACTAGCGGGAGAGATAGGTTCTTC. This gives the protein CASSSPGTSGRDRFF. V is TRBV27 and J is TRBJ2-1; 14 bases agree with TRBD2. In germline, CDR1 is MNHEY, CDR2 SMNVEV (reference sequence). Trimming cost V 4 bases and J 15 bases; bases outside gene matches: 11. The CDR3 has 15 amino acids.